Listed here are 7 T cell receptor beta chains from one sample, sequenced in a study of metastatic and nonmetastatic thyroid tumors. Prior to thyroid surgery, none of the patients had received any treatment. TCRdb re-called the PCR reads via MiXCR. The table includes about 43,000 clones, under 4% detected once. Specimen: blood. The receptors here all came from a female donor with papillary thyroid cancer or a benign thyroid nodule (not recorded which). Some clones in this sample may be carry-over from other donors' samples.

This clone has more than one count but fewer than ten. The V and J genes are TRBV6-2 or TRBV6-3 and TRBJ2-1; maybe TRBD1 (6 bases). Trimming stripped 4 bases from V and 9 bases from J, with 10 bases between. The germline CDR1 and CDR2 sequences are MNHEY and SVGEGT. This CDR3 region has 12 residues. CDR3 in DNA: TGTGCCAGCAGTTTGGACAGAGGTGAGCAGTTCTTC. Amino acids: CASSLDRGEQFF.

This clone was observed a handful of times. The J gene is TRBJ2-2, the V gene TRBV12-3 or TRBV12-4; D not resolved. This CDR3 spans 12 amino acids. V gave up 6 bases and J gave up 7 bases, with 9 bases separating them. CDR3 residues: CASSRWIGELFF. The CDR3 coding sequence is TGTGCCAGCAGCCGATGGATCGGGGAGCTGTTTTTT.

There are a few counts of this clone. V and J are TRBV27 and TRBJ2-1; 8 bases are shared with TRBD2. The CDR3 is made up of 16 amino acids. In germline, CDR1 is MNHEY, CDR2 SMNVEV (reference sequence). The V segment lost 5 bases and the J segment 4 bases; nucleotides outside the gene matches: 10. The CDR3 sequence: CASSPLSSGRYNEQFF. Here the CDR3 DNA reads TGTGCCAGCAGTCCTCTGTCCAGCGGGAGATACAATGAGCAGTTCTTC.

This clone was counted many times. CDR3 nucleotide sequence: TGCGCCAGCAGCTCGGGACTAGCGGGAGGGCCAGTGGAGCTGTTTTTT. This sequence encodes CASSSGLAGGPVELFF. The genes are TRBV5-1 and TRBJ2-2, with 16 positions matching TRBD2. This CDR3 region has 16 residues. Germline V gene sequence: CDR1 SGHRS, CDR2 YFSETQ. Trimming removed 3 bases from V and 10 bases from J; junction bases left unmatched: 6.

Many counts were recorded for this clone. V and J are TRBV6-2 or TRBV6-3 and TRBJ2-1; the match to TRBD2 covers 14 bases. The V gene end was trimmed by 6 bases and the J gene end by 10 bases; junction bases not matched to a gene: 5. CDR3 length equals 14 residues. Germline V gene sequence: CDR1 MNHEY, CDR2 SVGEGT. The DNA for the CDR3 is TGTGCCAGCAGCCTGGGACTAGCGGGAGACGAGCAGTTCTTC. Encoded protein: CASSLGLAGDEQFF.

This clone showed up many times. This may be a read error: a much more frequent sequence differs by one nucleotide. The chain has TRBV6-1 and TRBJ1-2, with a tentative D call TRBD1 (6 bases). The germline CDR1 and CDR2 sequences are MNHNS and SASEGT. The CDR3 totals 13 residues. Trimming took 5 bases from V and 5 from J, leaving 12 bases between them. The CDR3 nucleotides are TGTGCCAGCAGTTGCGGGCAGGGGTATGGCTACACCTTC. Protein: CASSCGQGYGYTF.

This clone was recorded at least ten times. CDR3: CASSRDRVRFF. The CDR3 bases are TGTGCCAGCAGCCGCGACAGGGTAAGGTTCTTC. The chain combines TRBV28 with TRBJ2-1; 7 bases line up with TRBD1. The J segment lost 15 bases and the V segment lost 6 bases, leaving 8 bases of the junction unmatched. The CDR3 runs 11 residues. CDR1 and CDR2 from the germline V gene are MDHEN and SYDVKM.